This T cell receptor (beta chain) appears in the sequencing data of a study of chemoradiotherapy in HPV16-positive cancers. Findings and limits, study-wide: The functional HPV-specific definition rests on just a couple of HPV16-positive patients.

CDR1 MNHNS and CDR2 SASEGT come from the germline V gene. Trimming cost V 2 bases and J 0 bases, with 8 bases left between them. The CDR3 loop spans 15 amino acids. A word on this clone: Its antigen is not identified.

The data were produced by immunoSEQ multiplex PCR, yet TCRdb's version contains in-frame clones alone and is incomplete. The data show roughly 14,000 clones, 65% to 85% seen once. The clonotype comes from a human donor with HPV-associated anogenital cancer. Sample collection was performed from a patient who underwent chemoradiotherapy. The chain joins TRBV6-1 to TRBJ1-5; no reliable D call. CDR3 DNA sequence: TGTGCCAGCAGTGAAAGGATTAATAGCAATCAGCCCCAGCATTTT. Translated: CASSERINSNQPQHF.